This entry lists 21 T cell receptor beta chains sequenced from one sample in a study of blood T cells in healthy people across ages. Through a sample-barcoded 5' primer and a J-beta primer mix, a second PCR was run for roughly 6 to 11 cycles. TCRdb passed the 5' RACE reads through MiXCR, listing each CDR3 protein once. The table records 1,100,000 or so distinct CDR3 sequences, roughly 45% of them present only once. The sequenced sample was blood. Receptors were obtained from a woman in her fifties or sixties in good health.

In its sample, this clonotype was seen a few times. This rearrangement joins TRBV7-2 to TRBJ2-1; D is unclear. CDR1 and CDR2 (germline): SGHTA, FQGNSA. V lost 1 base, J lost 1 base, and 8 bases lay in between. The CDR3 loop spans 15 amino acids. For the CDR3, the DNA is TGTGCCAGCAGCTTAGGTGTGGGTTCCTACAATGAGCAGTTCTTC. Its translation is CASSLGVGSYNEQFF.

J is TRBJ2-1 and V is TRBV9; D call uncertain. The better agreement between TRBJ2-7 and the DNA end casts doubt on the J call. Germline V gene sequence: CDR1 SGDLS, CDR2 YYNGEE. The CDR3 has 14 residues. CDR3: CASSVSASYNEQYF. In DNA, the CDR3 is TGTGCCAGCAGCGTATCGGCGTCCTACAATGAGCAGTACTTC.

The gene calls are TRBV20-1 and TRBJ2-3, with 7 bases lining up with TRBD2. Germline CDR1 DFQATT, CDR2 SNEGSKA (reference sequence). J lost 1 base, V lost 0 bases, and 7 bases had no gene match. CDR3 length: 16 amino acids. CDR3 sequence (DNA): TGCAGTGCTAGAGATGGGTCCCTAGCGGGCACAGATACGCAGTATTTT. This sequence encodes CSARDGSLAGTDTQYF.

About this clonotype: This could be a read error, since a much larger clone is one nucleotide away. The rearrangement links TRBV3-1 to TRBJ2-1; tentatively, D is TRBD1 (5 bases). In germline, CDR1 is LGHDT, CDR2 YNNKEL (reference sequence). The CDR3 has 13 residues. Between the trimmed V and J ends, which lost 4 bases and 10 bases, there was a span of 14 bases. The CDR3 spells CASSPGRGSEQFF. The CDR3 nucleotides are TGTGCCAGCAGCCCAGGGCGTGGGTCAGAGCAGTTCTTC.

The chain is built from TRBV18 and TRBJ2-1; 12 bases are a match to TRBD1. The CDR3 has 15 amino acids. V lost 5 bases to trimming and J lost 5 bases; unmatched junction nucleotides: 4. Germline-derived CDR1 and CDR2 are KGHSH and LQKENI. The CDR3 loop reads CASSAGTGGHNEQFF. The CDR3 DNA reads TGTGCCAGCTCAGCAGGGACAGGGGGCCACAATGAGCAGTTCTTC.

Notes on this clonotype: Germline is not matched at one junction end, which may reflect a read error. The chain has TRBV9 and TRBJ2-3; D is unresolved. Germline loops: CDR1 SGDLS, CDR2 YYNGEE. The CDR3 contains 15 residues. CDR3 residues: CASSVGRTSTATQYF. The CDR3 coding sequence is TGTGCCAGCAGCGTAGGGCGGACCAGCACAGCTACGCAGTATTTT.

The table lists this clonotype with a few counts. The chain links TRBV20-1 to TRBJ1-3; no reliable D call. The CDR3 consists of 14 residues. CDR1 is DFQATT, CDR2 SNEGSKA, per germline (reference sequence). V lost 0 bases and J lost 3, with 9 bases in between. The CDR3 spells CSARDITVGNTIYF. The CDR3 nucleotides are TGCAGTGCTAGAGATATCACAGTTGGAAACACCATATATTTT.

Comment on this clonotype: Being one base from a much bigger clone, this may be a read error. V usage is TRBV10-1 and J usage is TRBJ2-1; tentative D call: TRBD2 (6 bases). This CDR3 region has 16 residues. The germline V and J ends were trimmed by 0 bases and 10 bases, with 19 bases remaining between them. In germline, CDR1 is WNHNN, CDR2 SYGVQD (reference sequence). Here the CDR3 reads CASSESRTPGGKEQFF. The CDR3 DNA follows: TGCGCCAGCAGTGAGTCGAGGACTCCAGGAGGGAAGGAGCAGTTCTTC.

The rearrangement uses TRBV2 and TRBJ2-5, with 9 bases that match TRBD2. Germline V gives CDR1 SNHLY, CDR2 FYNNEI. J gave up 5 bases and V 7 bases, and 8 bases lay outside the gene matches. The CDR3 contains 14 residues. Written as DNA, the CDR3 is TGTGCCAGCACTAGGATAGCGGGAGTGGAGACCCAGTACTTC. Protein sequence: CASTRIAGVETQYF.

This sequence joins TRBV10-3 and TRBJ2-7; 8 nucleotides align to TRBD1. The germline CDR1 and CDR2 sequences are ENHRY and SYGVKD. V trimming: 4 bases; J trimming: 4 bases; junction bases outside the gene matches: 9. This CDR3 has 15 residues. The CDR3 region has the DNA TGTGCCATCAGTGTGAATGACAGGGGATCTTACGAGCAGTACTTC. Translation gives CAISVNDRGSYEQYF.

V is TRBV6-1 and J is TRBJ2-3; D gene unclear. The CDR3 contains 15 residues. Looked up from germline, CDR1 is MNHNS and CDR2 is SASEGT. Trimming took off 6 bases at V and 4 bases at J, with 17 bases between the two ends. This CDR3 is CASRLGRTGSDTQYF. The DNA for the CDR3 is TGTGCCAGCAGACTTGGGCGAACGGGCTCAGATACGCAGTATTTT.

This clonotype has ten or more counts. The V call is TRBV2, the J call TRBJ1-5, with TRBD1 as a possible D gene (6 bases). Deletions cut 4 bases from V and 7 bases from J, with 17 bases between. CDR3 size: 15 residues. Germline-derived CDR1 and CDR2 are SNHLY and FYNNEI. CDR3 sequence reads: CASSVEGGLSQPQHF. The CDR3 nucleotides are TGTGCCAGCAGTGTTGAGGGGGGGCTAAGCCAGCCCCAGCATTTT.

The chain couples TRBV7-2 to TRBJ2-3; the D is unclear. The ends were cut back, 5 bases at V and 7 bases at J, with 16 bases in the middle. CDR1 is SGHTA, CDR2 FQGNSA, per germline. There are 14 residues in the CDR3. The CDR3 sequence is CASSPTLTGNTQYF. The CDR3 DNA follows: TGTGCCAGCAGCCCCACCTTGACTGGGAATACGCAGTATTTT.

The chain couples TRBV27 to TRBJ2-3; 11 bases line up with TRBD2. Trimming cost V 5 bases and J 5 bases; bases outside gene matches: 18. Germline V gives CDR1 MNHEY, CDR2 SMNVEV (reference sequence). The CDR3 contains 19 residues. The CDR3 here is CASSVGLAGGTLRVDTQYF. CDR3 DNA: TGTGCCAGCAGTGTGGGGCTAGCGGGAGGAACTCTGCGGGTAGATACGCAGTATTTT.

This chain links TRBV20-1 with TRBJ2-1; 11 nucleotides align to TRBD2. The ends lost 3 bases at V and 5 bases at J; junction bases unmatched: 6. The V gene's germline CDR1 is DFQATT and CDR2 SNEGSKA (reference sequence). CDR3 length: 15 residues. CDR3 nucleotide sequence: TGCAGTGCTAGTGGGACTAGCGGAAGAAACAATGAGCAGTTCTTC. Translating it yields CSASGTSGRNNEQFF.

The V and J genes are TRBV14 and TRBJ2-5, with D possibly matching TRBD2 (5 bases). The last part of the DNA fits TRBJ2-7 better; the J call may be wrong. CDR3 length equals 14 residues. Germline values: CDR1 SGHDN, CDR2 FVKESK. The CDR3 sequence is CASSQRGRSYEQYF. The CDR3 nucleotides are TGTGCCAGCAGCCAGCGAGGGAGATCCTACGAGCAGTACTTC.

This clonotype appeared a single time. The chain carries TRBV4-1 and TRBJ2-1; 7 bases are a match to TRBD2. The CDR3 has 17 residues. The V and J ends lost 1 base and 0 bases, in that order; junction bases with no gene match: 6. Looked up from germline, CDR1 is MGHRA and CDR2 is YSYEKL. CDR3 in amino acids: CASSQGHGGSSYNEQFF. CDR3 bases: TGCGCCAGCAGCCAAGGCCATGGCGGGAGCTCCTACAATGAGCAGTTCTTC.

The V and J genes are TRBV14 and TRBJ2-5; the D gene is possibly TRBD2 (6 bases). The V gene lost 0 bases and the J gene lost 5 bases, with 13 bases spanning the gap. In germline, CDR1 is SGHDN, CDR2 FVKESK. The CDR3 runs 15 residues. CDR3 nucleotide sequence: TGTGCCAGCAGCCAAGATCCGCGGGAAGGGGAGACCCAGTACTTC. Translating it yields CASSQDPREGETQYF.

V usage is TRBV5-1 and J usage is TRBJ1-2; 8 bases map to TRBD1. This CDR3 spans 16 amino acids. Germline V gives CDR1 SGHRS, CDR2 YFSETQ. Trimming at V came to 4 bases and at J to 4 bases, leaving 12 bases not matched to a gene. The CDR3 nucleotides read TGCGCCAGCAGCAGGACACCGGGACAGGATATCTATGGCTACACCTTC. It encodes CASSRTPGQDIYGYTF.

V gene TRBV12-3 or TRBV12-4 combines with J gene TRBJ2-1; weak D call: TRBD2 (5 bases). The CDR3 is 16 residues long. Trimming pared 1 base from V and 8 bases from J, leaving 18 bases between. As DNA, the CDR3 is TGTGCCAGCAGTTTAGGGCCCCCTACTAGAGCCTATGAGCAGTTCTTC. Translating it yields CASSLGPPTRAYEQFF.

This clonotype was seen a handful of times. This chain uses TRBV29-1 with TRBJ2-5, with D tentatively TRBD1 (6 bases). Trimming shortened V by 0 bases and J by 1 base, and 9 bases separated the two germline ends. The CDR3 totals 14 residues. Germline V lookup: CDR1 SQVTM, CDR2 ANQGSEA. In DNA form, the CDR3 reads TGCAGCGTTGAAGACCCACAGGGCCAAGAGACCCAGTACTTC. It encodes CSVEDPQGQETQYF. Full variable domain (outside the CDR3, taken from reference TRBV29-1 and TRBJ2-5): SAVISQKPSRDICQRGTSLTIQCQVDSQVTMMFWYRQQPGQSLTLIATANQGSEATYESGFVIDKFPISRPNLTFSTLTVSNMSPEDSSIYLCSVEDPQGQETQYFGPGTRLLVL.